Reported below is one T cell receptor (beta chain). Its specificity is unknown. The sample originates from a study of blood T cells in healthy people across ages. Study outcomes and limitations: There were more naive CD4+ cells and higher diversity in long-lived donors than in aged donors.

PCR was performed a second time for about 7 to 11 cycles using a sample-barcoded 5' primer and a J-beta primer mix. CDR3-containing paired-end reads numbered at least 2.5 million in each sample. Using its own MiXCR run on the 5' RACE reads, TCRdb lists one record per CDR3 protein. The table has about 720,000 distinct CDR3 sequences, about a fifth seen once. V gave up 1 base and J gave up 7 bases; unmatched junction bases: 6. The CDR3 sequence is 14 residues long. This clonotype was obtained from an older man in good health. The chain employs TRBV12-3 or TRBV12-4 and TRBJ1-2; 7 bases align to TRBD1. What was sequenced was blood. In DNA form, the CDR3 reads TGTGCCAGCAGTTTAGAACAGGGGATCGGTGGCTACACCTTC. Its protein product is CASSLEQGIGGYTF.